This T cell receptor beta chain was profiled in a study of regulatory T cells in long-lasting Graves disease (dated by TCRdb to about 2021). Regarding the complete study: In the newly diagnosed Graves' disease group, patients had been taking antithyroid drugs for less than 3 months. Persistent Graves' disease patients were compared with newly diagnosed Graves' disease patients by peripheral blood TCR sequencing and RNA sequencing. The study took place in China and was registered as a clinical trial. A total of around 35 samples underwent TCR sequencing: about 13 from persistent and some 20 from newly diagnosed Graves' disease patients.

The CDR3 holds 16 amino acids from the cysteine to the phenylalanine. The only DNA kept is the CDR3, 48 bases in frame from the first base. CDR1 and CDR2 were assigned from the germline V gene as SGHTA and FQGNSA. The germline V and J ends show losses of 1 base and 0 bases respectively, and no gene match explains 5 bases of the junction. This clonotype showed up many times. What antigen it recognizes has not been identified. Qualities for individual bases were not recorded, and no much larger clone is one base off. The research as a whole found: The small sample size was acknowledged by the authors as a limitation that may reduce accuracy. Persistent patients shared more public clonotypes among themselves (approximately 2,500) than newly diagnosed patients did (about 900). Compared with newly diagnosed patients, persistent Graves' disease patients had lower TCR Shannon entropy and fewer highly expanded clones, which suggests clonal expansion. Sequencing and analysis were restricted to the TCR beta chain. Persistent disease showed preferential use of TRBV28, TRBJ1-2 and TRBJ2-5, whereas newly diagnosed disease favored TRBV20-1 and TRBJ2-1. Only peripheral blood was studied, because thyroid tissue, the primary lesion, was inaccessible.

The time point label here, explained by the study, means: newly diagnosed GD, antithyroid drugs for less than 3 months. For both TCR sequencing and RNA sequencing, RNA was extracted from PBMCs in TRIzol. The diagnosis of Graves' disease followed American Thyroid Association guidelines. Patients for the study were recruited at an endocrinology department in Xi'an, China. Each patient gave approximately 10 milliliters of peripheral blood, collected in an EDTA anticoagulant tube. Ficoll Paque Plus density gradient separation was used to isolate PBMCs, and no additional T cell sorting was done. RNA quality was checked with an Agilent 2100 Bioanalyzer and agarose gel, and concentration with a NanoDrop 2000. Receptor libraries were prepared by multiplex PCR. The reads were generated on an Illumina HiSeq 4000. TCR beta libraries were built with iRepertoire HTBI primers and Arm-PCR amplification of CDR3 regions. PCR products were gel purified before sequencing. The original methods were these. Across samples, around 58 TRBV and approximately 15 TRBJ segments were identified and used for gene usage analysis of CDR3 amino acid clonotypes. Filtered high-quality paired reads were merged into contigs using COPE and FqMerger. BLAST was used to align contigs to the IMGT TRBV, TRBD and TRBJ reference genes, and CDR3 was defined following IMGT. Any clonotype with a frequency above 0.1% was counted as a highly expanded clone. Shannon entropy was used to measure repertoire diversity, and the Gini coefficient was used to measure V-J evenness. A clonotype was considered public if more than one individual shared it. The public reads were reanalyzed by TCRdb: fastp trimming at Q25, MiXCR alignment, in-frame beta chains only. For every CDR3 protein sequence, its rows merge into one entry that carries the most common genes and DNA. Here the V and J calls rest on TCRdb's processing, not on the authors' analysis. This sample is represented by hundreds of thousands of distinct CDR3 sequences; less than 20% of them were singletons. Around 19% of the sample is taken by the ten largest.

The data also belong to a second study, concerning T cells in Graves' hyperthyroidism and ophthalmopathy. As described in the second report: Stable Graves' hyperthyroidism was defined as no progression to ophthalmopathy during 18 months of follow-up. The hyperthyroidism patients were between 18 and 65 years old and newly diagnosed, with a disease duration of less than 2 months. Exclusion was applied to patients with uncontrolled infections, other autoimmune diseases, pregnancy or lactation. Diagnoses were based on clinical symptoms, serum thyroxine and TRAb, thyroid ultrasound and orbital computed tomography. The TCR CDR3 was subjected to a first round of RT-PCR using the HTBI primer set and the Qiagen OneStep RT-PCR kit. Blood samples also contained most of the expanded thyroid clonotypes (frequency above 0.001), which suggests that blood repertoires may reflect thyroid immune responses. In cross-validation, a model built on a 13 V-J signature told ophthalmopathy apart from stable hyperthyroidism with about 90% sensitivity and 81% to 82% specificity, and in testing the same model reached 80%/75%. During validation, the model predicted progression to ophthalmopathy a median of approximately 6 months ahead of onset, with around 65% sensitivity and under 85% specificity. A discovery cohort of roughly 96 patients, 43 with Graves' ophthalmopathy and about 58 with stable Graves' hyperthyroidism, was used to find distinguishing TCR V-J signatures. Prospective prediction of ophthalmopathy was tested in an independent validation cohort consisting of some 19 hyperthyroidism patients and about 17 patients who later progressed to ophthalmopathy. The roughly 91 discovery patients were randomly divided into training and test sets at a 7:3 ratio. Thyroid tissue and blood T-cell repertoires from six Graves' hyperthyroidism patients were also compared in the study. Following sampling, methimazole starting at 30 mg daily was given to hyperthyroidism patients, and high-dose intravenous methylprednisolone was given to ophthalmopathy patients. Libraries were constructed in a second round of multiplex PCR, after which size selection and purification were carried out. Paired-end sequencing of the libraries was performed with 100 bp reads on an Illumina HiSeq2000. SOAPnuke was used to process the raw data, throwing out any read that contained adapters or uncalled bases, had a mean Phred below 15, or lacked an exact constant-primer or identifier match. COPE v1.2.5 was used to merge the high-quality paired reads, and each unique nucleotide sequence was defined as a clonotype. MiTCR v1.1 was used to align the clonotypes against IMGT TRBV, TRBD and TRBJ reference segments. The analysis was restricted to V-J combinations with a frequency above 0.0001, which together covered approximately 99% of the repertoires. The TCS score was defined as the ratio of F50 (clonal expansion) to E x V (chaos), calculated using BLOSUM62-based TCRdist between CDR3 peptides within each V-J. Welch's t-statistics and random forest reduced fewer than 600 V-J features to 10 to 15, which were used in a naive Bayes classifier (R e1071). No statistical method was used to set the sample size in advance, and investigators knew the group allocation. The paper describes TCR Vbeta CDR3 sequencing of fewer than 150 peripheral blood samples, made up of roughly 40 ophthalmopathy patients, 70 to 75 hyperthyroidism patients and 17 progressor patients.

The receptor was derived from a woman in her 30s with Graves disease. Donor details come from another sample of the same person, matched by shared clones. The starting material was peripheral blood mononuclear cells (PBMCs), obtained at new diagnosis, from a patient treated with antithyroid drugs. Recombination connected TRBV7-2 to TRBJ2-5; the junction holds 7 bases that match TRBD1. The DNA sequence reads TGTGCCAGCAGCTTAGACAGGGGCGGCTACCAAGAGACCCAGTACTTC. Its translation is CASSLDRGGYQETQYF. Where the CDR3 stops, the reference TRBV7-2 and TRBJ2-5 genes take over; the full variable domain is GAGVSQSPSNKVTEKGKDVELRCDPISGHTALYWYRQSLGQGLEFLIYFQGNSAPDKSGLPSDRFSAERTGGSVSTLTIQRTQQEDSAVYLCASSLDRGGYQETQYFGPGTRLLVL.